This TCR beta chain was identified during a study of spatial heterogeneity in lung cancer. Across the study: TCR transcript abundance in tumor regions was strongly correlated with the T cell module score obtained from matched bulk RNA-seq. Raw-read counts averaged over ten per unique TCR and UMI combination. Study results and caveats: Coverage of tumor T cells, an estimated figure, was approximately 7% for alpha and around 13% for beta chains. In tumors, expanded intratumoral alpha and beta TCR counts tracked mutation counts.

This clonotype was recorded a few times. Antigen unknown. As to time point: sample taken at primary tumor resection. Unsorted tumor, nontumor lung tissue or cryopreserved PBMC supplied the whole RNA. From the 5' RACE reads, TCRdb called clonotypes with MiXCR, one entry per CDR3 protein. The sample lists roughly 5,100 distinct CDR3 sequences; 6.5% to 8.5% were seen once. The source is a female donor with early-stage non-small cell lung cancer. Here the sequenced sample was lung tumor tissue, taken at surgery.

The CDR3 DNA is TGTGCCACCAGTGATACGACTAGGGGGTACAATGAGCAGTTCTTC. Translated: CATSDTTRGYNEQFF. This chain links TRBV24-1 with TRBJ2-1, with D perhaps assigned TRBD1 or TRBD2 (6 bases each). CDR1 KGHDR and CDR2 SFDVKD come from the germline V gene. The CDR3 is 15 amino acids. The ends were cut back, 3 bases at V and 4 bases at J, with 12 bases in the middle.